The rows below give T cell receptor beta chains drawn from one sample of a study of shared clonotypes between healthy human individuals. Sequenced by immunoSEQ multiplex PCR; TCRdb stores in-frame clones only, minus some. The sample holds more than 2,000,000 clones, approximately 93% seen once. The sequenced sample consisted of naive CD4+ T cells from PBMCs. These receptors were collected from a man aged 18 to 29 in good health. Some clones in this sample may be carry-over from other donors' samples. Each CDR3 is given with its conserved first and last residue. Each record gives: clone size, J gene, V gene, CDR3 length, D gene, CDR3 protein, CDR3 DNA. A D gene is named only where the DNA matches it firmly. Some rows have no size entry. The others give once, few or many, or a class for an expanded clone.

- TRBJ2-4 TRBV19 15 - CASSIVRGPGNIQYF TGTGCCAGTAGTATAGTGCGGGGGCCCGGAAACATTCAGTACTTC
- TRBJ1-2 TRBV6-1 12 - CASSLVFYGYTF TGTGCCAGCAGTCTGGTGTTCTATGGCTACACCTTC
few TRBJ1-2 TRBV2 15 - CASRVQTTGNYGYTF TGTGCCAGCAGAGTTCAGACGACGGGTAACTATGGCTACACCTTC
- TRBJ2-3 TRBV25-1 13 - CASSLTGTDTQYF TGTGCCAGCAGTTTGACAGGCACAGATACGCAGTATTTT
- TRBJ2-7 TRBV7-9 15 - CASSQPGRTPYEQYF TGTGCCAGCAGTCAACCCGGACGGACCCCCTACGAGCAGTACTTC
- TRBJ2-1 TRBV5-1 14 TRBD2 CASSSGGAYNEQFF TGCGCCAGCAGCTCCGGGGGGGCCTACAATGAGCAGTTCTTC
- TRBJ2-3 TRBV27 13 - CASSFGGTDTQYF TGTGCCAGCAGTTTTGGGGGCACAGATACGCAGTATTTT
- TRBJ2-7 TRBV28 12 - CASATGPYEQYF TGTGCCAGCGCCACAGGGCCCTACGAGCAGTACTTC
- TRBJ2-7 TRBV19 14 - CATKGPVGSYEQYF TGTGCCACCAAAGGCCCGGTCGGTTCCTACGAGCAGTACTTC
- TRBJ2-1 TRBV28 16 TRBD1 CASSLQGANSYNEQFF TGTGCCAGCAGTTTACAGGGGGCGAACTCCTACAATGAGCAGTTCTTC
- TRBJ2-7 TRBV7-9 14 - CASSLVSGSYEQYF TGTGCCAGCAGCTTAGTGTCCGGATCCTACGAGCAGTACTTC
- TRBJ1-3 TRBV5-1 15 TRBD1 CASSLVGGNGNTIYF TGCGCCAGCAGCTTAGTAGGGGGCAACGGAAACACCATATATTTT
once TRBJ2-2 TRBV7-4 14 - CASSLRVTTGELFF TGTGCCAGCAGCTTACGAGTGACCACCGGGGAGCTGTTTTTT
once TRBJ1-5 TRBV28 13 TRBD1 CASSLAGGNPQHF TGTGCCAGCAGTTTAGCAGGGGGCAACCCCCAGCATTTT
- TRBJ2-7 TRBV7-9 15 TRBD1 CASRPGQGTFYEQYF TGTGCCAGCAGGCCGGGACAGGGGACGTTCTACGAGCAGTACTTC
- TRBJ2-7 TRBV27 15 TRBD1 CASRSPGTGIDEQYF TGTGCCAGCCGTAGTCCCGGGACAGGGATCGACGAGCAGTACTTC
- TRBJ1-4 TRBV9 14 - CASSWDQGNEKLFF TGTGCCAGCAGCTGGGACCAAGGGAATGAAAAACTGTTTTTT